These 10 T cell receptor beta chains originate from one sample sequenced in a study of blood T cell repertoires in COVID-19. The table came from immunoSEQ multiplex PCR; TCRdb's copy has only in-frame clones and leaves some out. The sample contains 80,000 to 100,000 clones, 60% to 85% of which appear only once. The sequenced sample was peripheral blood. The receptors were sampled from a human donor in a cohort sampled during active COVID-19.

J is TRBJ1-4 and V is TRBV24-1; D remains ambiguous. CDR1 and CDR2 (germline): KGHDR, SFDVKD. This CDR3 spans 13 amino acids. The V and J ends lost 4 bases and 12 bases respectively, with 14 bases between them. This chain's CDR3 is CATSESITGELFF. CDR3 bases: TGTGCCACCAGTGAGTCCATAACCGGGGAACTGTTTTTT.

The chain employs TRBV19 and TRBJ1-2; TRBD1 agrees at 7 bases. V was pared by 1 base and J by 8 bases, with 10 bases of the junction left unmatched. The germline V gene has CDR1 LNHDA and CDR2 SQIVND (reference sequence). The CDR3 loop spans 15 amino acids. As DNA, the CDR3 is TGTGCCAGTAGTATAGTGCACAGGGGATTTATCGGCTACACCTTC. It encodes CASSIVHRGFIGYTF. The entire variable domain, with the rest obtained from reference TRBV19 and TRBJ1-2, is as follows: DGGITQSPKYLFRKEGQNVTLSCEQNLNHDAMYWYRQDPGQGLRLIYYSQIVNDFQKGDIAEGYSVSREKKESFPLTVTSAQKNPTAFYLCASSIVHRGFIGYTFGSGTRLTVV.

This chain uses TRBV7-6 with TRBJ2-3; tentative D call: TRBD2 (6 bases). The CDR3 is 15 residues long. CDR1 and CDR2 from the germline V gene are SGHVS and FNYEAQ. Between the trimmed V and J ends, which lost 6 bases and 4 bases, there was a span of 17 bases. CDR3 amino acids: CASSRPPSGADTQYF. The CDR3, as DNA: TGTGCCAGCAGTCGCCCCCCCTCGGGGGCAGATACGCAGTATTTT. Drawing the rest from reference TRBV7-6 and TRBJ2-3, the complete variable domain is GAGVSQSPRYKVTKRGQDVALRCDPISGHVSLYWYRQALGQGPEFLTYFNYEAQQDKSGLPNDRFSAERPEGSISTLTIQRTEQRDSAMYRCASSRPPSGADTQYFGPGTRLTVL.

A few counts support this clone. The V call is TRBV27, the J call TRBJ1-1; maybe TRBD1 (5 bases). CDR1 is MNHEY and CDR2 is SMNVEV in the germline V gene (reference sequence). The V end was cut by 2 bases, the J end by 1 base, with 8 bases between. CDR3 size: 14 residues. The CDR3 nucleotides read TGTGCCAGCAGTTTACAGGGTTCGAACACTGAAGCTTTCTTT. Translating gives CASSLQGSNTEAFF.

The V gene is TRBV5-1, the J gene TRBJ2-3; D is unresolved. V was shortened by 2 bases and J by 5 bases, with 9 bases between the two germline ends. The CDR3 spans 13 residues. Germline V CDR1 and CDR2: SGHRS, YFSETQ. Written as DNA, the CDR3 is TGCGCCAGCAGCTTACAGACCAAAGATACGCAGTATTTT. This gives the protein CASSLQTKDTQYF.

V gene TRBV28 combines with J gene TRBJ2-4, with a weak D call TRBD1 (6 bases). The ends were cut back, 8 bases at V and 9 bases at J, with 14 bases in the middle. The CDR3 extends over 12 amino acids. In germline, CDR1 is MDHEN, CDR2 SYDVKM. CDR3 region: CASLSGASIQYF. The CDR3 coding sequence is TGTGCCAGCCTTTCAGGGGCGAGCATTCAGTACTTC.

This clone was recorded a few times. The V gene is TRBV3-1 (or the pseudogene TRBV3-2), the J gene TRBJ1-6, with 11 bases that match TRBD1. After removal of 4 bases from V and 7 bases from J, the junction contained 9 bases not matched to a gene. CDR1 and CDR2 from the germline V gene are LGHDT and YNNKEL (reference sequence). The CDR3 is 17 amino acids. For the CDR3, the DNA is TGTGCCAGCAGCCGACCGGGACAGGGGGTTGGCAATTCACCCCTCCACTTT. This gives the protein CASSRPGQGVGNSPLHF.

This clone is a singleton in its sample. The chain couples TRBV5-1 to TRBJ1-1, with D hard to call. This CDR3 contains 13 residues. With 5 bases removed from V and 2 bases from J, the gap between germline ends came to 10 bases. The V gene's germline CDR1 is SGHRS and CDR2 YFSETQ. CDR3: CASRPEGNTEAFF. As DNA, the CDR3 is TGCGCCAGCAGACCTGAGGGTAACACTGAAGCTTTCTTT.

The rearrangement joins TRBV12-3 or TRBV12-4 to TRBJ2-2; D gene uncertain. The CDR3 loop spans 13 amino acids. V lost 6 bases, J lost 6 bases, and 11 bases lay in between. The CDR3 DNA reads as TGTGCCAGCAGCCCTTCGGGTCCCGGGGAGCTGTTTTTT. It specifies CASSPSGPGELFF.

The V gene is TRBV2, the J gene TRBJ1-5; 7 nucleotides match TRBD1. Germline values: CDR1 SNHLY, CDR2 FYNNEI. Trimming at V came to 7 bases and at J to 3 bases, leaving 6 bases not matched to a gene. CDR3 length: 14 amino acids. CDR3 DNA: TGTGCCAGCAAAACAGACAGGGACAATCAGCCCCAGCATTTT. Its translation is CASKTDRDNQPQHF. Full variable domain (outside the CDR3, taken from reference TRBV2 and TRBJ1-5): EPEVTQTPSHQVTQMGQEVILRCVPISNHLYFYWYRQILGQKVEFLVSFYNNEISEKSEIFDDQFSVERPDGSNFTLKIRSTKLEDSAMYFCASKTDRDNQPQHFGDGTRLSIL.